This TCR beta chain appears in the sequencing data of a study of blood T cell repertoires in COVID-19. Authors' analysis steps: Amplification of reference gene primers was used by the study to estimate nucleated cell counts. Using immunoSEQ multiplex PCR, the repertoire was profiled, and TCRdb retains in-frame clones only, with some absent. The V and J calls and clone size were taken over from that table, and D and trimming were inferred from the DNA. This sample yields about 200,000 clones, of which about 90% are seen a single time; around 0.84% belongs to the top ten. Per germline, CDR1 MDHEN and CDR2 SYDVKM. Germline trimming cut 6 bases from V and 1 base from J; bases unmatched to any gene: 5. The CDR3 length is 14 residues.

The chain has TRBV28 and TRBJ1-1; the match to TRBD1 covers 7 bases. Sequenced sample: peripheral blood. This TCR was sampled from a man aged 60 to 69 with COVID-19, enrolled during active disease. CDR3 nucleotide sequence: TGTGCCAGCAGGCCGAGGGACAGGAACACTGAAGCTTTCTTT. As protein: CASRPRDRNTEAFF.